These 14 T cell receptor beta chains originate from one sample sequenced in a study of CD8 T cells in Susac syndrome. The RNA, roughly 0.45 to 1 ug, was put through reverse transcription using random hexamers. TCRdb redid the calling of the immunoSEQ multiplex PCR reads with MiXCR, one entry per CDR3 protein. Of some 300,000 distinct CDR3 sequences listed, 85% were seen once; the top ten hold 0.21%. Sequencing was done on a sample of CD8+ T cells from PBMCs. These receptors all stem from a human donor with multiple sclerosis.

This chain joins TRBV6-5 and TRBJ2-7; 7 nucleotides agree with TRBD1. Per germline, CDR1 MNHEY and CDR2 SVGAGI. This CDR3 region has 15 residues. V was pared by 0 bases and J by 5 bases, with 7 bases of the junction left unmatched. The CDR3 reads CASSYSTGYIDEQYF. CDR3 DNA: TGTGCCAGCAGTTACTCGACAGGGTATATCGACGAGCAGTACTTC.

The CDR3 DNA reads as TGTGCGCAGGGAGGTCCGTGGGGTACGCAGTATTTT. This codes for CAQGGPWGTQYF. The chain recombines TRBV30 with TRBJ2-3, with a weak D call TRBD2 (6 bases). Germline V CDR1 and CDR2: GTSNPN, SVGIG (reference sequence). This CDR3 has 12 amino acids.

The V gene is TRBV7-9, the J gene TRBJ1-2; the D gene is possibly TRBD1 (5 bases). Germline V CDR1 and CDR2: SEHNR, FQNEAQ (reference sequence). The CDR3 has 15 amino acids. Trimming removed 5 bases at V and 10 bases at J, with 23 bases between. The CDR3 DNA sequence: TGTGCCAGCAGCCCGACTTGGTTGCCAACGGGGGACTACACCTTC. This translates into CASSPTWLPTGDYTF.

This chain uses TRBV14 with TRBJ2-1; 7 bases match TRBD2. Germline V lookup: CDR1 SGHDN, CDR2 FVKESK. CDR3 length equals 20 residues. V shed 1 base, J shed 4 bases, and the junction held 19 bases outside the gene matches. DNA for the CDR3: TGTGCCAGCAGCCAAGCGAGTAAGGTGGGTGGCGGGAGTGAGTACAATGAGCAGTTCTTC. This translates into CASSQASKVGGGSEYNEQFF.

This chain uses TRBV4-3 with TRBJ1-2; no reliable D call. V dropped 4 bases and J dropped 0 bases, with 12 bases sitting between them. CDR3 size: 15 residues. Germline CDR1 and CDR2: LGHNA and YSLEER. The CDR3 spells CASSLTRGANYGYTF. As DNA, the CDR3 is TGCGCCAGCAGCCTTACAAGAGGAGCTAACTATGGCTACACCTTC.

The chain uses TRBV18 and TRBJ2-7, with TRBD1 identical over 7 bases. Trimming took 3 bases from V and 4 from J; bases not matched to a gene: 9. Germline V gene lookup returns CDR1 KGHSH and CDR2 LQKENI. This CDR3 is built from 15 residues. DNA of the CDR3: TGTGCCAGCTCACCGCCAACAGGGGCAGGATACGAGCAGTACTTC. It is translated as CASSPPTGAGYEQYF.

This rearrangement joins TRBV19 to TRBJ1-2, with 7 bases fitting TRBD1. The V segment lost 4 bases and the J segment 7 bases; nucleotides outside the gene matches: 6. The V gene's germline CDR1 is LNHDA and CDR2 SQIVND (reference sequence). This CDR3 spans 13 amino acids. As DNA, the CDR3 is TGTGCCAGTAGTACTGGGACAGCGGGTGGCTACACCTTC. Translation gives CASSTGTAGGYTF. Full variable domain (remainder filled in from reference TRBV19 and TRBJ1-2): DGGITQSPKYLFRKEGQNVTLSCEQNLNHDAMYWYRQDPGQGLRLIYYSQIVNDFQKGDIAEGYSVSREKKESFPLTVTSAQKNPTAFYLCASSTGTAGGYTFGSGTRLTVV.

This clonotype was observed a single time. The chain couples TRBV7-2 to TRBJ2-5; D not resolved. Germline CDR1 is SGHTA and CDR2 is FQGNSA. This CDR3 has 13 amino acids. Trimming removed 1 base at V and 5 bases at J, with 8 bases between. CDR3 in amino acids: CASSLVTGETQYF. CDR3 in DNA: TGTGCCAGCAGCTTAGTGACCGGGGAGACCCAGTACTTC.

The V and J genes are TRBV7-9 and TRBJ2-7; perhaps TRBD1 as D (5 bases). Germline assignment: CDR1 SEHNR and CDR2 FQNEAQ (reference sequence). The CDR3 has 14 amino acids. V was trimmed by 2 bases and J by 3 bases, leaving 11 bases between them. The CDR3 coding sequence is TGTGCCAGCAGCTTAACAGGCCCAGACTACGAGCAGTACTTC. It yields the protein CASSLTGPDYEQYF.

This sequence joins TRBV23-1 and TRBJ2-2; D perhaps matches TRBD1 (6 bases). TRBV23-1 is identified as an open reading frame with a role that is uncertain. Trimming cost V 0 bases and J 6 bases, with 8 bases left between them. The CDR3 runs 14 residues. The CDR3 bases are TGCGCCAGCAGTCAATCAGAGGGGGCCGGGGAGCTGTTTTTT. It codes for CASSQSEGAGELFF.

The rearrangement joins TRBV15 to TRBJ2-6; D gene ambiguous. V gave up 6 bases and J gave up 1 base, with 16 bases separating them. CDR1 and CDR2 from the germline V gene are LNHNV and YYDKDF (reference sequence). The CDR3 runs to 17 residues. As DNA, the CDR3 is TGTGCCACCAGGGGTGAGACAAGATATTCTGGGGCCAACGTCCTGACTTTC. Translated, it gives CATRGETRYSGANVLTF.

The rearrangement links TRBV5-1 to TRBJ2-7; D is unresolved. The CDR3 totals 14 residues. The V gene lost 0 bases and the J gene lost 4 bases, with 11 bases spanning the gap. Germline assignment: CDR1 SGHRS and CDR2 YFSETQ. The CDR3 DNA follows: TGCGCCAGCAGCTTGGTCGCTACCTCTTACGAGCAGTACTTC. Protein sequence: CASSLVATSYEQYF.

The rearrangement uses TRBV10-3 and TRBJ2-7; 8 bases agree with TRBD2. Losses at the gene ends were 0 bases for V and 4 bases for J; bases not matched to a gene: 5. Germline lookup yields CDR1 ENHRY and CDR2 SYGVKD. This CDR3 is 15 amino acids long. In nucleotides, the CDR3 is TGTGCCATCAGTGAGTCCAGCGGGAGAGCGTACGAGCAGTACTTC. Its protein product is CAISESSGRAYEQYF.

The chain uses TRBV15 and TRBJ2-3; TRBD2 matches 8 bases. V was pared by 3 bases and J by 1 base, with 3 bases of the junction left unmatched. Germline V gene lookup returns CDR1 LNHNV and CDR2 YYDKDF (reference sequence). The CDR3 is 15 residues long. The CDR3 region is CATSRQAGGTDTQYF. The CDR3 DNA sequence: TGTGCCACCAGCAGGCAAGCGGGAGGCACAGATACGCAGTATTTT.